This T cell receptor (beta chain) came from a study of neoadjuvant anti-PD-1 for oral cavity cancer. Germline V lookup: CDR1 MDHEN, CDR2 SYDVKM. The ends lost 5 bases at V and 2 bases at J; junction bases unmatched: 8. The CDR3 covers 16 residues. Clones were sequenced by immunoSEQ multiplex PCR, and TCRdb holds only the in-frame ones, with some missing. The sample gives 6,500 to 8,000 clones, 74% of which show up once; about 3.1% is in the top ten. The receptor was derived from a person between 40 and 85 years old with oral cavity squamous cell carcinoma. The chain joins TRBV28 to TRBJ2-5; 10 bases agree with TRBD2. The sequences come from PBMCs, collected before nivolumab (anti-PD-1) treatment. As DNA, the CDR3 is TGTGCCAGCAGTCCTGGACTAGCGGAGGGACAAGAGACCCAGTACTTC. Amino acids: CASSPGLAEGQETQYF.